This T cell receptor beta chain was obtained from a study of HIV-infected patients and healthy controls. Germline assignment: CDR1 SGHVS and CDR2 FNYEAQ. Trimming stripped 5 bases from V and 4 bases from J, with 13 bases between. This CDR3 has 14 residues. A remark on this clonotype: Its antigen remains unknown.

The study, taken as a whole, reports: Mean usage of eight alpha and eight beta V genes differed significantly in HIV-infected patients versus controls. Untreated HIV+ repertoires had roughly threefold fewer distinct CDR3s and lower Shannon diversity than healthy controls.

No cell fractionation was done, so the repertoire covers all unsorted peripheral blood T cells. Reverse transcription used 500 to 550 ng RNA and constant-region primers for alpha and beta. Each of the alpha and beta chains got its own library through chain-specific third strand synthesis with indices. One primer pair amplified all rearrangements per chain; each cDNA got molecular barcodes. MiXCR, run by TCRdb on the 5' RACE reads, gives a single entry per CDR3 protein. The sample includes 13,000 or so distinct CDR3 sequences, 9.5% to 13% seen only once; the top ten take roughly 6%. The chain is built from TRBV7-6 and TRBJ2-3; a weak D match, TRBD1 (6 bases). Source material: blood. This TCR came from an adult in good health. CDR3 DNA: TGTGCCAGCAGCCCAGGGGTCGCGGCAGATACGCAGTATTTT. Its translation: CASSPGVAADTQYF.